Listed below are T cell receptor beta chains from one sample, sequenced in a study of CD8+ T cells in alopecia areata. TCRdb's copy holds only in-frame clones and misses some; the assay was immunoSEQ multiplex PCR. The table includes 170,000 or so clones, roughly 64% detected once. Material: CD8+ T cells sorted from blood, obtained at week 24, from a patient treated with tofacitinib. Receptors were obtained from a human donor with alopecia areata. The conserved cysteine and the conserved F or W are not part of the CDR3 here. Clone size, where shown, is once, few, many, or a class for clones that have expanded.

CDR3,size,V,J,length
ASSSTGGEHEQY,NA,TRBV7-9,TRBJ2-7,12
ASRDRDSYNSPLH,NA,TRBV5-1,TRBJ1-6,13
ASSLDANYGYT,few,TRBV14,TRBJ1-2,11
ASSAGTTRGSTEAF,few,TRBV7-9,TRBJ1-1,14
ATSRDAGTGDEQY,NA,TRBV15,TRBJ2-7,13
ASSPLTGSSNYGYT,few,TRBV11-1,TRBJ1-2,14
ASSRGQGGDQPQH,NA,TRBV4-1,TRBJ1-5,13
ASSAYGTPISYNEQF,few,TRBV19,TRBJ2-1,15
ASSYWGSTYNEQF,NA,TRBV6-5,TRBJ2-1,13
ASSSPGTSVPTQY,NA,TRBV5-6,TRBJ2-5,13
ASSLGQNGYT,NA,TRBV5-6,TRBJ1-2,10
ASSSDNEKQF,NA,TRBV5-6,TRBJ2-1,10
AWSPNRVSGANVLT,NA,TRBV30,TRBJ2-6,14
ASSGNYGYT,NA,TRBV9,TRBJ1-2,9
ASSELGQSYGYT,NA,TRBV6-1,TRBJ1-2,12
ASSIQVNTEAF,NA,TRBV19,TRBJ1-1,11
ASSENFNEQF,once,TRBV2,TRBJ2-1,10
SVDDRVKETQY,few,TRBV29-1,TRBJ2-5,11
SARATGEQF,NA,TRBV20-1,TRBJ2-1,9
ASQDSGSTDTQY,NA,TRBV2,TRBJ2-3,12
ASSQDAGGGQPQH,NA,TRBV4-1,TRBJ1-5,13
AWSQGHYGYT,NA,TRBV30,TRBJ1-2,10
SARIPDTQY,NA,TRBV20-1,TRBJ2-3,9
ASGPPSATGELF,NA,TRBV12-5,TRBJ2-2,12
ASSEGTAFNTEAF,NA,TRBV13,TRBJ1-1,13
ASRLSGGAYNEQF,NA,TRBV6-5,TRBJ2-1,13
ASSYGTSLETQY,NA,TRBV13,TRBJ2-5,12
ASSFGASGGSEQY,few,TRBV5-6,TRBJ2-7,13
ASSRYQTGTVRYGYT,NA,TRBV7-2,TRBJ1-2,15
ASSPEFGLNNEQF,NA,TRBV11-2,TRBJ2-1,13
SGNMNTEAF,NA,TRBV29-1,TRBJ1-1,9
ASSLSVTSTGFDYGYT,NA,TRBV27,TRBJ1-2,16
ASSVAHGRLNEKLF,NA,TRBV9,TRBJ1-4,14
ASTPGSGGGSPLH,few,TRBV19,TRBJ1-6,13
ASSQLTGRNTEAF,NA,TRBV4-1,TRBJ1-1,13
ATSRDSVAQY,NA,TRBV15,TRBJ2-3,10
ASSLRTSDNEQF,NA,TRBV27,TRBJ2-1,12
ASSPLSKGLTYEQY,NA,TRBV23-1,NA,14
AWSGDRVHIQY,NA,TRBV30,TRBJ2-4,11
ASSEGVGQEGRETQY,once,TRBV6-1,TRBJ2-5,15
ASSALTGAGSPLH,NA,TRBV27,TRBJ1-6,13
ASCIAFGSDTQY,few,TRBV27,TRBJ2-3,12
ASGPLSGGADTQY,few,TRBV27,TRBJ2-3,13
ASSLTGDEAF,NA,TRBV7-9,TRBJ1-1,10
ASSPGVTYNEQF,many,TRBV14,TRBJ2-1,12
ASSGGATDTQY,NA,TRBV19,TRBJ2-3,11